Detailed here is one T cell receptor (beta chain). This sample is part of a study of OX40 agonist ivuxolimab in advanced cancers. Trimming removed 5 bases from V and 5 bases from J; junction bases left unmatched: 12. The CDR3 consists of 16 residues. Per the germline V gene, CDR1 is SGHTA and CDR2 is FQGNSA. The method was immunoSEQ multiplex PCR; TCRdb's version includes in-frame clones alone and lacks a portion of them. The sample yields 45,000 to 50,000 clones, roughly 90% seen once. The receptor's source is an adult with an advanced solid tumor such as melanoma, head and neck, liver or kidney cancer. Sequenced material: CD4+ or CD8+ T cells sorted from blood, taken in a trial of the OX40 agonist ivuxolimab. The chain links TRBV7-2 to TRBJ2-1; 7 nucleotides match TRBD2. The CDR3 DNA reads TGTGCCAGCAGCCCGGTGGGCGGGAGTTTCCACAATGAGCAGTTCTTC. This codes for CASSPVGGSFHNEQFF.